The clone carrying this T cell receptor (beta chain) was found a few times. V lost 9 bases to trimming and J lost 3 bases; unmatched junction nucleotides: 7. Looked up from germline, CDR1 is MNHNY and CDR2 is SVGAGI (reference sequence). CDR3 length: 14 amino acids. TCRdb called the 5' RACE reads again in MiXCR, with one record for every CDR3 protein. The data contain hundreds of thousands of distinct CDR3 sequences, roughly an eighth of them singletons. The record originates from a study of T-cell memory formation after mild COVID-19. This clonotype was obtained from a man aged 18 to 30 who had mild COVID-19 (a few samples of this study predate the infection). Cell type and time point are not known. The sample consisted of PBMCs or a T cell subset sorted from them (not recorded which). The V gene is TRBV6-6, the J gene TRBJ1-5; 8 bases align to TRBD1. CDR3 DNA sequence: TGTGCCAGTCAGCTCCAGGGGGCCAATCAGCCCCAGCATTTT. Residues: CASQLQGANQPQHF.